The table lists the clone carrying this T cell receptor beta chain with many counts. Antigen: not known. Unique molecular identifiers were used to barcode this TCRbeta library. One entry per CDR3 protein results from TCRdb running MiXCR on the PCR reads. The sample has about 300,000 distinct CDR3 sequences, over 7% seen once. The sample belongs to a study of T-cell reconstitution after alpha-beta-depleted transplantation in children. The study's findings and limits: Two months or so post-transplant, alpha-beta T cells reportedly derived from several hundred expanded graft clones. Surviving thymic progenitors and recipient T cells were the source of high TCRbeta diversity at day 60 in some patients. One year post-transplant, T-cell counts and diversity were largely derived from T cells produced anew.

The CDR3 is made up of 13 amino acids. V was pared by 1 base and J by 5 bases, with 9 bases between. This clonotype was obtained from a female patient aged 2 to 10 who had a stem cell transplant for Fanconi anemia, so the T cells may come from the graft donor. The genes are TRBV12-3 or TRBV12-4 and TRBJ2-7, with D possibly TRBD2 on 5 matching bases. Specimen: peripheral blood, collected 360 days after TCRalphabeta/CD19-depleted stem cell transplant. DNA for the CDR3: TGTGCCAGCAGTTTAGGAGGGATCAACGAGCAGTACTTC. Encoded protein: CASSLGGINEQYF.